Listed below are T cell receptor beta chains from one sample, sequenced in a study of blood T cell repertoires in COVID-19. TCRdb's table, derived via immunoSEQ multiplex PCR, lists solely in-frame clones and lacks some. The sample carries some 340,000 clones, around 83% recorded once. The sample comprised PBMCs or T cells enriched from blood (not recorded which). Receptor source: a woman in her forties or fifties who had recovered from COVID-19. The CDR3 runs from the conserved cysteine through the conserved F or W. A D gene is named only where the DNA matches it firmly. Rows give clone size only sometimes, using once, few, many, or a class for an expanded clone.

>-|-|TRBV12-3/TRBV12-4|TRBJ1-1
CASSPELDFEAFF
TGTGCCAGCAGTCCAGAACTAGATTTTGAAGCTTTCTTT
>-|-|TRBV10-3|TRBJ1-1
CATNGMGGNTEAFF
TGTGCCACCAACGGAATGGGGGGAAACACTGAAGCTTTCTTT
>-|-|TRBV5-4|TRBJ2-5
CASSWGQSWGETQYF
TGTGCCAGCAGTTGGGGGCAATCCTGGGGAGAGACCCAGTACTTC
>once|-|TRBV30|TRBJ1-2
CAWTPVDGYTF
TGTGCCTGGACCCCGGTCGATGGCTACACCTTC
>-|TRBD1|TRBV5-4|TRBJ2-2
CASTYGDRSGELFF
TGTGCCAGCACCTACGGGGACAGATCCGGGGAGCTGTTTTTT
>-|-|TRBV19|TRBJ2-5
CATAPDNRGETQYF
TGTGCCACCGCCCCGGACAACCGCGGAGAGACCCAGTACTTC
>few|-|TRBV11-3|TRBJ1-1
CASSQGWMNTEAFF
TGTGCCAGCAGCCAGGGTTGGATGAACACTGAAGCTTTCTTT
>-|TRBD1|TRBV9|TRBJ2-2
CASSVDRDQVGELFF
TGTGCCAGCAGCGTCGACAGGGACCAAGTCGGGGAGCTGTTTTTT
>-|-|TRBV9|TRBJ2-3
CASSAQTVGTDTQYF
TGTGCCAGCAGCGCCCAGACAGTGGGCACAGATACGCAGTATTTT
>-|-|TRBV12-3/TRBV12-4|TRBJ1-1
CASSSDRNTEAFF
TGTGCCAGCAGTTCAGACAGAAACACTGAAGCTTTCTTT
>-|-|TRBV30|TRBJ1-1
CAWSGRTEAFF
TGTGCCTGGAGTGGCAGAACTGAAGCTTTCTTT
>-|-|TRBV9|TRBJ2-7
CASSVLGSSYEQYF
TGTGCCAGCAGCGTATTAGGGAGCTCCTACGAGCAGTACTTC
>-|TRBD1|TRBV7-6|TRBJ1-1
CASSLGQGAETEAFF
TGTGCCAGCAGCTTGGGACAGGGGGCCGAGACTGAAGCTTTCTTT
>-|-|TRBV2|TRBJ2-7
CASSALGGYEQYF
TGTGCCAGCAGTGCCCTAGGTGGCTACGAGCAGTACTTC
>few|-|TRBV5-1|TRBJ1-2
CASSLGTSLGYTF
TGCGCCAGCAGCTTGGGGACTTCCCTTGGCTACACCTTC
>-|TRBD1|TRBV19|TRBJ1-2
CASSLVTGGRYGYTF
TGTGCCAGTAGTCTGGTGACAGGGGGCCGCTATGGCTACACCTTC
>-|-|TRBV28|TRBJ2-1
CASSPSASGEQFF
TGTGCCAGCAGTCCCTCGGCGAGCGGTGAGCAGTTCTTC
>-|-|TRBV5-1|TRBJ1-1
CASSIGQPRLMNTEAFF
TGCGCCAGCAGCATCGGACAGCCAAGACTCATGAACACTGAAGCTTTCTTT
>-|-|TRBV2|TRBJ1-1
CASSPSLQGIVEAFF
TGTGCCAGCAGCCCAAGTCTACAGGGTATTGTTGAAGCTTTCTTT
>-|-|TRBV18|TRBJ1-1
CASSSVEDTEAFF
TGTGCCAGCTCATCGGTCGAGGACACTGAAGCTTTCTTT
>-|TRBD1|TRBV30|TRBJ2-2
CAWSAGGPGELFF
TGTGCCTGGAGCGCAGGGGGCCCCGGGGAGCTGTTTTTT
>-|-|TRBV5-1|TRBJ1-1
CASSVGSLRSTEAFF
TGCGCCAGCAGCGTGGGATCGCTGAGGAGCACTGAAGCTTTCTTT
>-|-|TRBV7-2|TRBJ1-2
CASTRQTVRYGYTF
TGTGCCAGCACCCGGCAGACTGTTAGATATGGCTACACCTTC
>-|TRBD1|TRBV19|TRBJ1-3
CASSKTGASGNTIYF
TGTGCCAGTAGTAAGACAGGGGCCTCTGGAAACACCATATATTTT
>once|-|TRBV2|TRBJ2-7
CASSESLGGALAEQYF
TGTGCCAGCAGTGAAAGTTTAGGTGGGGCGCTGGCCGAGCAGTACTTC
>few|-|TRBV19|TRBJ2-1
CASSMTVIVRGEQFF
TGTGCCAGTAGTATGACGGTTATAGTCCGGGGTGAGCAGTTCTTC
>once|-|TRBV7-5|TRBJ1-3
CARSPREFSGNTIYF
TGTGCCAGAAGCCCGCGGGAATTCTCTGGAAACACCATATATTTT
>-|-|TRBV18|TRBJ1-3
CASSTGSGNTIYF
TGTGCCAGCTCTACAGGGTCTGGAAACACCATATATTTT
>once|-|TRBV18|TRBJ1-2
CASSPQGRTNYGYTF
TGTGCCAGCTCACCCCAGGGCAGGACCAACTATGGCTACACCTTC
>once|-|TRBV11-3|TRBJ1-1
CASSLGGSLNTEAFF
TGTGCCAGCAGCTTAGGTGGGAGCCTGAACACTGAAGCTTTCTTT
>-|TRBD2|TRBV28|TRBJ2-1
CASSFSRSASGVSSSYNEQFF
TGTGCCAGCAGTTTTTCGAGGTCGGCTAGCGGGGTATCGAGCTCCTACAATGAGCAGTTCTTC
>-|-|TRBV5-6|TRBJ1-2
CASRNRVPHEGYTF
TGTGCCAGCCGCAACAGGGTCCCCCACGAAGGCTACACCTTC
>-|TRBD2|TRBV5-1|TRBJ2-1
CASSPSGGPYNEQFF
TGCGCCAGCAGCCCTAGCGGGGGGCCATACAATGAGCAGTTCTTC
>-|-|TRBV29-1|TRBJ1-2
CSVEGLGQSEGYTF
TGCAGCGTTGAGGGCTTGGGCCAGTCGGAAGGATACACCTTC
>-|-|TRBV30|TRBJ1-2
CAWSSETGGTGYGYTF
TGTGCCTGGAGTTCGGAGACGGGGGGGACCGGCTATGGCTACACCTTC
>-|-|TRBV5-1|TRBJ2-7
CASSLLPDSSYEQYF
TGCGCCAGCAGCTTGTTGCCGGACAGCTCCTACGAGCAGTACTTC
>-|-|TRBV11-2|TRBJ1-5
CASSQDTPLGGNQPQHF
TGTGCCAGCAGCCAGGACACCCCCCTAGGCGGCAATCAGCCCCAGCATTTT
>-|TRBD1|TRBV14|TRBJ1-2
CASSQDRNRGTGYTF
TGTGCCAGCAGCCAAGACAGGAACAGGGGGACTGGCTACACCTTC
>-|-|TRBV5-1|TRBJ1-1
CASRPTGNMNTEAFF
TGCGCCAGCAGGCCAACAGGCAACATGAACACTGAAGCTTTCTTT
>once|-|TRBV7-2|TRBJ1-2
CASSSFQGGYGYTF
TGTGCCAGCAGCTCCTTCCAGGGAGGCTATGGCTACACCTTC
>-|TRBD2|TRBV28|TRBJ2-1
CASNPGGGYNEQFF
TGTGCCAGCAACCCTGGGGGGGGGTATAATGAGCAGTTCTTC
>-|-|TRBV5-1|TRBJ2-3
CASSPARTDTQYF
TGCGCCAGCAGCCCCGCGAGGACAGATACGCAGTATTTT
>-|-|TRBV19|TRBJ1-1
CASIKRASANTEAFF
TGTGCCAGTATTAAGAGGGCTTCGGCGAACACTGAAGCTTTCTTT
>-|TRBD1|TRBV7-9|TRBJ2-7
CASSPGQGFSYEQYF
TGTGCCAGCAGCCCAGGACAGGGGTTCTCCTACGAGCAGTACTTC
>-|TRBD1|TRBV11-2|TRBJ1-1
CASSPGQGIFTEAFF
TGTGCCAGCAGCCCGGGACAGGGGATATTCACTGAAGCTTTCTTT
>once|TRBD2|TRBV4-1|TRBJ2-7
CASSQPGLAGGTFYEQYF
TGCGCCAGCAGCCAACCGGGACTAGCGGGGGGTACCTTCTACGAGCAGTACTTC
>-|-|TRBV28|TRBJ1-2
CASSSPGYGYTF
TGTGCCAGCAGTTCCCCGGGGTATGGCTACACCTTC
>-|TRBD1|TRBV6-5|TRBJ1-2
CASSTTGGGYGYTF
TGTGCCAGCAGTACGACAGGGGGTGGCTATGGCTACACCTTC
>-|-|TRBV28|TRBJ2-7
CASSLSWDIREQYF
TGTGCCAGCAGTTTATCCTGGGACATTCGGGAGCAGTACTTC